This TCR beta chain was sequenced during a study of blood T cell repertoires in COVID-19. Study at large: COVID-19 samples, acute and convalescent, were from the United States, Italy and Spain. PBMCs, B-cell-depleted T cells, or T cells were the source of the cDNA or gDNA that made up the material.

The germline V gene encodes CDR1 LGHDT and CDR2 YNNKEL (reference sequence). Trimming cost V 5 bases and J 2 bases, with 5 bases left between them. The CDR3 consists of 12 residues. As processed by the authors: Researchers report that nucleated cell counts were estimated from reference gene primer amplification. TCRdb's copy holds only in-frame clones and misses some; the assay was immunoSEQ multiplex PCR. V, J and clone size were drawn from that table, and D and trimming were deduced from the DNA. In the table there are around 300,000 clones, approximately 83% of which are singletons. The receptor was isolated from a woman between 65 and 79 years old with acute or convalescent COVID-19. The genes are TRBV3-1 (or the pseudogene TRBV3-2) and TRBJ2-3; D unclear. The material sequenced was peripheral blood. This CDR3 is CASSAHTDTQYF. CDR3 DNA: TGTGCCAGCAGCGCGCACACAGATACGCAGTATTTT.